This T cell receptor (beta chain) is from a study of blood T cell repertoires in COVID-19. Study-level information: T cells, B-cell-depleted T cells, or PBMCs provided the cDNA or gDNA that served as material.

V dropped 3 bases and J dropped 8 bases, with 8 bases sitting between them. CDR1 is DFQATT, CDR2 SNEGSKA, per germline (reference sequence). The CDR3 extends over 11 amino acids. Libraries were prepared by immunoSEQ multiplex PCR; TCRdb keeps only in-frame clonotypes and omits some of them. The table includes about 160,000 clones, 70% to 90% detected once. Participants were aged about 18 to 90 years, lived in under 30 US areas, and enrolled virtually. The chain is built from TRBV20-1 and TRBJ1-5; D remains ambiguous. The sequenced sample was PBMCs or T cells enriched from blood (not recorded which). This receptor was taken from a woman aged 45-60 years who had recovered from COVID-19. CDR3: CSARAGEPQHF. Written as DNA, the CDR3 is TGCAGTGCTAGGGCCGGGGAGCCCCAGCATTTT.